Below are 17 T cell receptor beta chains sequenced from a single sample in a study of T cells in Graves' hyperthyroidism and ophthalmopathy. RNA transcripts served as the template for amplifying TCR beta CDR3 regions. The HTBI primer set was used in a first-round RT-PCR of the TCR CDR3. TCRdb analysed the multiplex PCR reads with MiXCR anew, one entry per CDR3 protein. The table shows over 650,000 distinct CDR3 sequences, with 16% occurring only once. The sample was blood. The source of these receptors is a young man with Graves' hyperthyroidism.

Remarks on this clonotype: A read error may be the cause here, since a much bigger clone is one base away. The V gene is TRBV20-1, the J gene TRBJ2-7; a possible D gene is TRBD2 (5 bases). Trimming took 3 bases from V and 7 from J, leaving 10 bases between them. The CDR3 has 11 residues. The germline CDR1 and CDR2 sequences are DFQATT and SNEGSKA (reference sequence). CDR3 coding DNA: TGCAGTGCTAGGAAAGGCGGGGAGCAGTACTTC. Translation: CSARKGGEQYF.

This clonotype was detected only a few times. The chain has TRBV24-1 and TRBJ2-7; no clear D. The germline gives CDR1 KGHDR, CDR2 SFDVKD. Trimming shortened V by 3 bases and J by 0 bases, and 11 bases separated the two germline ends. This CDR3 region has 15 residues. DNA for the CDR3: TGTGCCACCAGTGATCCCGCCAGGAACTCCTACGAGCAGTACTTC. It encodes CATSDPARNSYEQYF.

The V and J genes are TRBV24-1 and TRBJ1-5, with 7 bases that match TRBD1. From germline, CDR1 is KGHDR and CDR2 SFDVKD. The trim removed 4 bases at V and 5 bases at J, leaving 7 bases unmatched. The CDR3 runs 15 residues. The CDR3 reads CATSERGRGDQPQHF. CDR3 in DNA: TGTGCCACCAGTGAGAGGGGGCGGGGGGATCAGCCCCAGCATTTT.

This clonotype was found a few times. The V gene is TRBV6-1, the J gene TRBJ2-3; no clear D gene. Between the trimmed V and J ends, which lost 8 bases and 5 bases, there was a span of 17 bases. There are 14 residues in the CDR3. CDR1 and CDR2 (germline): MNHNS, SASEGT. Written as DNA, the CDR3 is TGTGCCAGCGCGAAGAGGTCGGGCCAAGATACGCAGTATTTT. It encodes CASAKRSGQDTQYF.

This clonotype has at least ten counts. This chain uses TRBV3-1 with TRBJ2-5; D is possibly TRBD2 (6 bases). V dropped 3 bases and J dropped 1 base, with 12 bases sitting between them. Germline CDR1 and CDR2: LGHDT and YNNKEL (reference sequence). This CDR3 region has 15 residues. In DNA form, the CDR3 reads TGTGCCAGCAGCCACCGCGGGAACCTCCAAGAGACCCAGTACTTC. This sequence encodes CASSHRGNLQETQYF.

The chain combines TRBV6-1 with TRBJ2-7, with D perhaps TRBD2 (5 bases). Germline V gene sequence: CDR1 MNHNS, CDR2 SASEGT. CDR3 length: 14 amino acids. The V gene lost 5 bases and the J gene lost 3 bases, with 14 bases spanning the gap. Here the CDR3 reads CASSPLIANYEQYF. The DNA of the CDR3 is TGTGCCAGCAGTCCCCTAATAGCGAACTACGAGCAGTACTTC.

The chain employs TRBV7-9 and TRBJ2-1; 9 nucleotides align to TRBD2. This CDR3 spans 18 amino acids. From germline, CDR1 is SEHNR and CDR2 FQNEAQ (reference sequence). The V gene end was trimmed by 1 base and the J gene end by 7 bases; junction bases not matched to a gene: 14. Written as DNA, the CDR3 is TGTGCCAGCAGCTTAGGAGGGTCGTCCAGCGGGAGGTGGAATGAGCAGTTCTTC. This translates into CASSLGGSSSGRWNEQFF. Using reference TRBV7-9 and TRBJ2-1 for the parts outside the CDR3, the full variable domain is DTGVSQNPRHKITKRGQNVTFRCDPISEHNRLYWYRQTLGQGPEFLTYFQNEAQLEKSRLLSDRFSAERPKGSFSTLEIQRTEQGDSAMYLCASSLGGSSSGRWNEQFFGPGTRLTVL.

This clonotype was recorded many times. The chain combines TRBV7-8 with TRBJ1-5; TRBD1 is a possible D gene (5 bases). The V and J ends lost 4 bases and 9 bases respectively, with 19 bases between them. The germline V gene has CDR1 SGHVS and CDR2 FQNEAQ. The CDR3 length is 15 residues. The CDR3, as DNA: TGTGCCAGCAGCTCACCCCGGGACGGCCTTTGGCCCCAGCATTTT. Residues: CASSSPRDGLWPQHF.

This clonotype appeared many times. The chain is built from TRBV12-3 or TRBV12-4 and TRBJ2-2, with TRBD1 identical over 8 bases. CDR3 length: 16 residues. With V trimmed by 8 bases and J by 4 bases, 12 bases remained unmatched. CDR3 sequence reads: CASAPNAGQGTGELFF. The CDR3 coding sequence is TGTGCCAGCGCCCCAAACGCCGGACAGGGCACCGGGGAGCTGTTTTTT.

This clonotype occurred a few times. The V and J genes are TRBV18 and TRBJ2-1, with D maybe TRBD1 (5 bases). The CDR3 runs to 16 residues. V was clipped by 2 bases and J by 4 bases, with 15 bases between them. Germline CDR1 reads KGHSH; CDR2 reads LQKENI. The CDR3 nucleotides read TGTGCCAGCTCACCAACGGACAAGGGAACTTACAATGAGCAGTTCTTC. This sequence encodes CASSPTDKGTYNEQFF.

This clonotype came up many times. V gene TRBV12-3 or TRBV12-4 combines with J gene TRBJ2-1, with D possibly matching TRBD2 (6 bases). The CDR3 contains 14 residues. V dropped 7 bases and J dropped 8 bases, with 18 bases sitting between them. The CDR3, as DNA: TGTGCCAGCAACCACCGCGCACTAGCTGATGAGCAGTTCTTC. It specifies CASNHRALADEQFF.

This clonotype was counted many times. The chain couples TRBV7-8 to TRBJ2-7, with 10 bases lining up with TRBD1. There are 15 residues in the CDR3. Per germline, CDR1 SGHVS and CDR2 FQNEAQ. V was pared by 5 bases and J by 6 bases, with 10 bases of the junction left unmatched. The CDR3 nucleotides read TGTGCCAGCAGCCAACCCAACCGGGACAGGGGCGAGCAGTACTTC. It translates to CASSQPNRDRGEQYF.

The chain joins TRBV12-5 to TRBJ2-2, with TRBD1 matching over 8 bases. Germline trimming cut 0 bases from V and 6 bases from J; bases unmatched to any gene: 3. Germline loops: CDR1 LGHNT, CDR2 FRNRAP. The length of the CDR3 is 15 residues. CDR3 in DNA: TGTGCTAGTGGTTTGGTAACACAGGGGGCCGGGGAGCTGTTTTTT. It translates to CASGLVTQGAGELFF.

This chain links TRBV4-1 with TRBJ2-2; 7 nucleotides agree with TRBD2. CDR1 is MGHRA, CDR2 YSYEKL, per germline. The CDR3 loop spans 17 amino acids. J gave up 4 bases and V 1 base, and 9 bases lay outside the gene matches. This chain's CDR3 is CASSQGAAGLITGELFF. CDR3 nucleotide sequence: TGCGCCAGCAGCCAAGGGGCAGCGGGACTGATCACCGGGGAGCTGTTTTTT.

The chain is built from TRBV20-1 and TRBJ1-1; 8 bases agree with TRBD1. This CDR3 contains 14 residues. Germline values: CDR1 DFQATT, CDR2 SNEGSKA (reference sequence). The CDR3 nucleotides are TGCAGGGCAGCAAACAGGGGGAGAGGCACTGAAGCTTTCTTT. This sequence encodes CRAANRGRGTEAFF.

The sample holds many counts of this clonotype. This rearrangement joins TRBV6-1 to TRBJ2-3; no definite D call. This CDR3 is built from 13 residues. The V end lost 6 bases, the J end lost 0 bases, and 7 bases lay between the germline ends. Germline values: CDR1 MNHNS, CDR2 SASEGT. CDR3 DNA: TGTGCCAGCAGCCCACAGAGCACAGATACGCAGTATTTT. Amino acids: CASSPQSTDTQYF.

V and J are TRBV20-1 and TRBJ2-3; TRBD1 matches at 7 bases. Germline CDR1 is DFQATT and CDR2 is SNEGSKA (reference sequence). Germline trimming cut 2 bases from V and 6 bases from J; bases unmatched to any gene: 2. There are 12 residues in the CDR3. The CDR3 bases are TGCAGTGCTAGAAAACAGGGGGATACGCAGTATTTT. Encoded protein: CSARKQGDTQYF.